Listed below are T cell receptor beta chains from one sample, sequenced in a study of radiation and T cells in renal cell carcinoma. Profiling relied on immunoSEQ multiplex PCR, and the TCRdb table lists in-frame clones only, not all of them. The top ten hold 15% to 20% of the sample, which has just under 150,000 clones, 75% to 90% seen once. The specimen comprised blood, sampled from a patient whose treatment included radiotherapy and nephrectomy. Receptors originate from a woman aged 50 to 65 with renal cell carcinoma. Both conserved end residues are part of each CDR3. The D gene is left open where the match is weak.

CDR3nt | CDR3aa | d_gene | j_gene | v_gene
TGTGCCAGCAGCTTGGACGGGGGTAATACTGAAGCTTTCTTT | CASSLDGGNTEAFF | NA | TRBJ1-1 | TRBV5-6
TGCGCCAGCAGCTTGGGGCAGGGGGCAGATGAGACCCAGTACTTC | CASSLGQGADETQYF | TRBD1 | TRBJ2-5 | TRBV5-1
TGTGCCAGCAGCTACCCGGGACTAGCTCCCGGGGAGCTGTTTTTT | CASSYPGLAPGELFF | TRBD2 | TRBJ2-2 | TRBV28
TGTGCCAGCAGCTTAACCCGGACAGGGGGGGGCGAGCAGTACTTC | CASSLTRTGGGEQYF | TRBD1 | TRBJ2-7 | TRBV7-2
TGTGCCGGCAGTGCGATGGGGCAGCCCCAGCATTTT | CAGSAMGQPQHF | NA | TRBJ1-5 | TRBV6-1
TGTGCCAGCAGTAATACCATTAGCGGAGAGCAGTTCTTC | CASSNTISGEQFF | NA | TRBJ2-1 | TRBV27
TGTGCCAGCAGCTCAATTTTGGGCTCCTACAATGAGCAGTTCTTC | CASSSILGSYNEQFF | NA | TRBJ2-1 | TRBV5-4
TGTGCCAGCAGTTACGGGACAGGACGTAATGAAAAACTGTTTTTT | CASSYGTGRNEKLFF | TRBD1 | TRBJ1-4 | TRBV6-6
TGTGCCAGTGCCAGACAAAGGGACACTGAAGCTTTCTTT | CASARQRDTEAFF | NA | TRBJ1-1 | TRBV19
TGTGCCAGCAGCCAAAGTGGAAGGGGAGATGGCTACACCTTC | CASSQSGRGDGYTF | NA | TRBJ1-2 | TRBV14
TGTGCCAGCAGCTTTTACAATGAGCAGTTCTTC | CASSFYNEQFF | NA | TRBJ2-1 | TRBV5-6
TGTGCCAGCAGCGTAGAAGAGGGCCGGTTGGATACGCAGTATTTT | CASSVEEGRLDTQYF | NA | TRBJ2-3 | TRBV9
TGTGCCAGCTTTTCCGACGGGTCGCCCGGCTACACCTTC | CASFSDGSPGYTF | NA | TRBJ1-2 | TRBV21-1
TGCGCCAGCAGCCCCGGGACAGGGGGCTTTCGGGACACTGAAGCTTTCTTT | CASSPGTGGFRDTEAFF | TRBD1 | TRBJ1-1 | TRBV5-1
TGTGCCAGCAGTTACGCAGTAACGACAGGTACCTATGGCTACACCTTC | CASSYAVTTGTYGYTF | NA | TRBJ1-2 | TRBV6-5
TGTGCCAGCAGCTTAGTCGTTGAACTTGCTAATTCACCCCTCCACTTT | CASSLVVELANSPLHF | NA | TRBJ1-6 | TRBV7-2
TGCGCCAGCAGTCCCGACCTTGAGACGAATGAAAAACTGTTTTTT | CASSPDLETNEKLFF | NA | TRBJ1-4 | TRBV10-1
TGTGCCATCACGGCTCTTGAAGGGAACACTGAAGCTTTCTTT | CAITALEGNTEAFF | NA | TRBJ1-1 | TRBV10-3
TGCGCCAGCACGGCAGGCGACAATCAGCCCCAGCATTTT | CASTAGDNQPQHF | NA | TRBJ1-5 | TRBV5-1
TGCGCCAGCAGGTCGGGACAGAACTATGGCTACACCTTC | CASRSGQNYGYTF | TRBD1 | TRBJ1-2 | TRBV5-1
TGTGCCAGCAGCCACCCACAGGGTCCGGAGGGCTACACCTTC | CASSHPQGPEGYTF | NA | TRBJ1-2 | TRBV7-2
TGTGCCAGCAGCTTAGGTGGACAGGGAACCGCGAATGAGCAGTTCTTC | CASSLGGQGTANEQFF | TRBD1 | TRBJ2-1 | TRBV7-2
TGCGCCAGCAGTGGAGAAACCTACAATGAGCAGTTCTTC | CASSGETYNEQFF | NA | TRBJ2-1 | TRBV10-1
TGCAGTAACAATGAGCAGTTCTTC | CSNNEQFF | NA | TRBJ2-1 | TRBV20-1
TGCGCCAGCAGCTTTGGCAGTTACAACACCGGGGAGCTGTTTTTT | CASSFGSYNTGELFF | NA | TRBJ2-2 | TRBV5-1
TGTGCCATCAGATCATATTCAGGGGCGCCCCTATCTGGCTACACCTTC | CAIRSYSGAPLSGYTF | NA | TRBJ1-2 | TRBV10-3